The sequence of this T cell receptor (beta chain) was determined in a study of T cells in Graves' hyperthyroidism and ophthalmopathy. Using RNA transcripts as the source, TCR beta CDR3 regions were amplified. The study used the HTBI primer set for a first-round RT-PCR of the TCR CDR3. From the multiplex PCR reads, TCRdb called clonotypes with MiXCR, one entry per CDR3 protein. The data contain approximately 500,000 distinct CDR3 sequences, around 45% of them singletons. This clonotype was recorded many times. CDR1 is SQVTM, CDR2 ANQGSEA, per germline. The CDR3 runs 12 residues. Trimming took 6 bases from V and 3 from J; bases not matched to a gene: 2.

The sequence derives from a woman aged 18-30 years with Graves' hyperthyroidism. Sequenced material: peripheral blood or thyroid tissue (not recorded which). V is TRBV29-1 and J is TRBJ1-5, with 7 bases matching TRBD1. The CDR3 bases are TGCAGCGTGGGACAGCCCAATCAGCCCCAGCATTTT. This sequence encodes CSVGQPNQPQHF.